This T cell receptor (beta chain) was identified during a study of cytomegalovirus exposure and HLA in healthy donors. Recording of this donor's CMV serostatus was not done. PCR amplification relied on 60 Vbeta primers (plus 13 Jbeta primers). The protocol was immunoSEQ multiplex PCR, while the TCRdb copy is restricted to in-frame clones and leaves out a portion. The data show about 130,000 clones, with 80% to 85% seen just once and approximately 1% held by the top ten. Source material: PBMCs. The clonotype was recovered from a human donor in good health.

The chain's CDR3 is CASSLPNQKETQYF. CDR3 DNA: TGCGCCAGCAGCTTGCCCAACCAGAAAGAGACCCAGTACTTC. The chain carries TRBV5-1 and TRBJ2-5; D not resolved. V lost 1 base, J lost 3 bases, and 10 bases lay in between. The CDR3 totals 14 residues. Germline lookup yields CDR1 SGHRS and CDR2 YFSETQ.